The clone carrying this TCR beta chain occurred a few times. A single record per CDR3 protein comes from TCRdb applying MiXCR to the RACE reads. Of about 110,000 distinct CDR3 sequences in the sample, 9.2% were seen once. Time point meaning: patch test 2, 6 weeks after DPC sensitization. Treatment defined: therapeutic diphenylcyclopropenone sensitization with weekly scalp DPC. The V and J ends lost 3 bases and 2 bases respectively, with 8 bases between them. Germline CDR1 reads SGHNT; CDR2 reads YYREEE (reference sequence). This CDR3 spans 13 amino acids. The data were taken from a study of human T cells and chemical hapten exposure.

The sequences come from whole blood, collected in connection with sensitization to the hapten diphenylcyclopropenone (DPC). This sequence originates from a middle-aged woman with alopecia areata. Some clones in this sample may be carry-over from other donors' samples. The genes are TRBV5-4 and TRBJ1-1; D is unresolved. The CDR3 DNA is TGTGCCAGCAGCTCCTCCGTAAACACTGAAGCTTTCTTT. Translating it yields CASSSSVNTEAFF. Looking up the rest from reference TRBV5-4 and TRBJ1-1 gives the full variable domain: ETGVTQSPTHLIKTRGQQVTLRCSSQSGHNTVSWYQQALGQGPQFIFQYYREEENGRGNFPPRFSGLQFPNYSSELNVNALELDDSALYLCASSSSVNTEAFFGQGTRLTVV.